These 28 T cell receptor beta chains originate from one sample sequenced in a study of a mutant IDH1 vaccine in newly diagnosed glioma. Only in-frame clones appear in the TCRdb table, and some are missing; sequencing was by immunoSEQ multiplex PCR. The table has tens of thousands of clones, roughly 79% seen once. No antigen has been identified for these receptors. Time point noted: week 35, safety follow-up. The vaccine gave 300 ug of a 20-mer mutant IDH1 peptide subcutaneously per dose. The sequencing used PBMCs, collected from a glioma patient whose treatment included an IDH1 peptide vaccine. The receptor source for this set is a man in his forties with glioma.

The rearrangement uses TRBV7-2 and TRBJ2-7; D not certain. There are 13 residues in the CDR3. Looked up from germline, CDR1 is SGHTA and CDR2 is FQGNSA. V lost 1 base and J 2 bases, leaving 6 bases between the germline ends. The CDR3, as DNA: TGTGCCAGCAGCTTAGGCCGCACCTACGAGCAGTACTTC. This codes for CASSLGRTYEQYF.

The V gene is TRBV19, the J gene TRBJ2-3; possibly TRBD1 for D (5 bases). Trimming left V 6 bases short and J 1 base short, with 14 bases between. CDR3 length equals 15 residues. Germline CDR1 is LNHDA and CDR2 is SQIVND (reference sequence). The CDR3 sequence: CASRGRDEGTDTQYF. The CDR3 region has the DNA TGTGCCAGTAGGGGCAGGGATGAGGGCACAGATACGCAGTATTTT.

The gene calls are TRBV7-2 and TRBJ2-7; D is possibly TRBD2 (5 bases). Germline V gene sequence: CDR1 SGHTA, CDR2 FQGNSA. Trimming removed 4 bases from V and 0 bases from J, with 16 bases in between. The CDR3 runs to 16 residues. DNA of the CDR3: TGTGCCAGCAGCTCCTCCTACCCCGGGGTCTCCTACGAGCAGTACTTC. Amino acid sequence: CASSSSYPGVSYEQYF.

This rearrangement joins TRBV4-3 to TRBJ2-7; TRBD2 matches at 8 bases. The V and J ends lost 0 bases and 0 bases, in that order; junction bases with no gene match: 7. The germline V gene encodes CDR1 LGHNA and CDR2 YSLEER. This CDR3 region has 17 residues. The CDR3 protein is CASSQDFGGGSSYEQYF. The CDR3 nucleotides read TGCGCCAGCAGCCAAGATTTCGGCGGGGGGAGCTCCTACGAGCAGTACTTC.

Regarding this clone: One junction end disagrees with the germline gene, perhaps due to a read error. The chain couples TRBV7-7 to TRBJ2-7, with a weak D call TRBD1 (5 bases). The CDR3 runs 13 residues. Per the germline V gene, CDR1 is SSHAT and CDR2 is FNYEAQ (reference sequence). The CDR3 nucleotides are TGTGCTAGCAGCCCGGCAGGGCCCAACGAGCAGTACTTC. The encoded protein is CASSPAGPNEQYF.

The CDR3 region is CASSSRRTPNEKLFF. For the CDR3, the DNA is TGTGCCAGCAGCTCTAGACGGACTCCTAATGAAAAACTGTTTTTT. V usage is TRBV7-8 and J usage is TRBJ1-4, with D unresolved. V lost 4 bases to trimming and J lost 3 bases, with 12 bases between them. Germline values: CDR1 SGHVS, CDR2 FQNEAQ. CDR3 length equals 15 residues. Together with reference TRBV7-8 and TRBJ1-4, the CDR3 gives the full variable domain: GAGVSQSPRYKVAKRGQDVALRCDPISGHVSLFWYQQALGQGPEFLTYFQNEAQLDKSGLPSDRFFAERPEGSVSTLKIQRTQQEDSAVYLCASSSRRTPNEKLFFGSGTQLSVL.

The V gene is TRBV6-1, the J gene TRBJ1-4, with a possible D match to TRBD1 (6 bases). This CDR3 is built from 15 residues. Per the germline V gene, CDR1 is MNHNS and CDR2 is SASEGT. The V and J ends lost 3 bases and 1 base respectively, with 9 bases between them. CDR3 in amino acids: CASSEAQGTNEKLFF. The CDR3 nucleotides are TGTGCCAGCAGTGAGGCACAGGGAACTAATGAAAAACTGTTTTTT.

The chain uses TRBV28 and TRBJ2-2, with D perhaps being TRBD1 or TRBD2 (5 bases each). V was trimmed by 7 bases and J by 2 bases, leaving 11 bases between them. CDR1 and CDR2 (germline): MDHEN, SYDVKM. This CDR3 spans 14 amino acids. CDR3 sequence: CASTGDPNTGELFF. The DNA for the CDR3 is TGTGCCAGCACCGGGGACCCAAACACCGGGGAGCTGTTTTTT. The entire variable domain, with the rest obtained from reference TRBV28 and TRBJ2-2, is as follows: DVKVTQSSRYLVKRTGEKVFLECVQDMDHENMFWYRQDPGLGLRLIYFSYDVKMKEKGDIPEGYSVSREKKERFSLILESASTNQTSMYLCASTGDPNTGELFFGEGSRLTVL.

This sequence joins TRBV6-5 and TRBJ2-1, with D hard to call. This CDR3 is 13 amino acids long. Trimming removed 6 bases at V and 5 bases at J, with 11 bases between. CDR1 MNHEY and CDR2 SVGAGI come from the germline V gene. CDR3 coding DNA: TGTGCCAGCAGCTTCGGACGGAACAATGAGCAGTTCTTC. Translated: CASSFGRNNEQFF.

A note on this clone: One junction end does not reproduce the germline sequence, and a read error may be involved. The CDR3 nucleotides read TGTGCCAACAGTTTAGGTGGGGGCGCGGGCAATCAGCCCCAGCATTTT. Amino acid sequence: CANSLGGGAGNQPQHF. The genes are TRBV27 and TRBJ1-5, with TRBD1 as a possible D gene (6 bases). Germline V CDR1 and CDR2: MNHEY, SMNVEV (reference sequence). This CDR3 is 16 amino acids long.

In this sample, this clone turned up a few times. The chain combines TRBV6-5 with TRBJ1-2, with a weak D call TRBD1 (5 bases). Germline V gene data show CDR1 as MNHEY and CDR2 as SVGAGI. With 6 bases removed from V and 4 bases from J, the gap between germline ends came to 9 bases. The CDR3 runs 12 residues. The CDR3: CASRGTVYGYTF. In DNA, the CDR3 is TGTGCCAGCAGAGGGACGGTCTATGGCTACACCTTC.

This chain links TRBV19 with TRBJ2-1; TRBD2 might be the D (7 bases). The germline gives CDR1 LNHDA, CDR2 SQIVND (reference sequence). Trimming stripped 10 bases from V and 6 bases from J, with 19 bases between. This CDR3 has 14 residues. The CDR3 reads CATAGAGEVNEQFF. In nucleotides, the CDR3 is TGTGCCACCGCGGGGGCAGGGGAGGTCAATGAGCAGTTCTTC.

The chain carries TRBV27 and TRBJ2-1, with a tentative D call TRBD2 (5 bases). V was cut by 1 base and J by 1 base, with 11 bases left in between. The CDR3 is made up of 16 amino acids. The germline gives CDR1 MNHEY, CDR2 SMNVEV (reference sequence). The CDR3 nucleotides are TGTGCCAGCAGTTTATTCCCTAGCTTTTCCTACAATGAGCAGTTCTTC. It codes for CASSLFPSFSYNEQFF.

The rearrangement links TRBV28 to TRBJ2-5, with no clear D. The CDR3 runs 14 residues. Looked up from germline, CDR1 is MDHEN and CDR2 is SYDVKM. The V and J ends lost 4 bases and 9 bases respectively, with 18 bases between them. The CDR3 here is CASSSAGPVRAQYF. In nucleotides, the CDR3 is TGTGCCAGCAGTTCAGCTGGACCTGTTAGGGCCCAGTACTTC.

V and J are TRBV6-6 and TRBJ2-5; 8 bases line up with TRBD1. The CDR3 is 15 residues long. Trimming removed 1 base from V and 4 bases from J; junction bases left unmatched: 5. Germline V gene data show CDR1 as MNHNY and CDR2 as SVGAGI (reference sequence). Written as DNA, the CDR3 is TGTGCCAGCAGTTACTTCAGGGGGCCACGAGAGACCCAGTACTTC. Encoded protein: CASSYFRGPRETQYF.

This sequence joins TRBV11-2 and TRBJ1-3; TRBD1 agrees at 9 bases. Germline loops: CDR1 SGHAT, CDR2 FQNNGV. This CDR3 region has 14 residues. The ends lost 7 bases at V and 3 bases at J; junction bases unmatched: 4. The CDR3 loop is CASTNRGLGNTIYF. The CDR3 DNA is TGTGCCAGCACAAACAGGGGGCTTGGAAACACCATATATTTT.

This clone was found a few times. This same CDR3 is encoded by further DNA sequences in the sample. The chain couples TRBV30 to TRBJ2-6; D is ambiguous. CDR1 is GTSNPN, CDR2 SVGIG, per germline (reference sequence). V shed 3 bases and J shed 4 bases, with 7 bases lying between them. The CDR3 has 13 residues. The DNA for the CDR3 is TGTGCCTGGAGGGGCTCGGGGGCCAACGTCCTGACTTTC. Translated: CAWRGSGANVLTF.

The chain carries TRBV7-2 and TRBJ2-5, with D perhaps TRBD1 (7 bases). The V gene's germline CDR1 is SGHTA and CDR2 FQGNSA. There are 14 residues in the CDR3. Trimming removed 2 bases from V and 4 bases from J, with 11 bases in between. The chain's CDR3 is CASSLQGGGETQYF. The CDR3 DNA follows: TGTGCCAGCAGCTTACAGGGGGGAGGAGAGACCCAGTACTTC.

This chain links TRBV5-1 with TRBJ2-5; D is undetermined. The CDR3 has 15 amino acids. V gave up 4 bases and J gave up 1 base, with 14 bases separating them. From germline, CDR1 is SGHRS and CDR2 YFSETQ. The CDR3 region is CASSPEVAPQETQYF. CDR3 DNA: TGCGCCAGCAGCCCAGAAGTGGCTCCCCAAGAGACCCAGTACTTC.

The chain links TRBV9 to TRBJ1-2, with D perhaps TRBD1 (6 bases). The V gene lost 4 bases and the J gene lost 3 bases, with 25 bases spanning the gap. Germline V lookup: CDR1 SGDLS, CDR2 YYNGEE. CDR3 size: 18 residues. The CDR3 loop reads CASSLNPRGGQFDYGYTF. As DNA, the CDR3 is TGTGCCAGCAGCTTGAATCCCCGCGGGGGGCAGTTTGACTATGGCTACACCTTC.

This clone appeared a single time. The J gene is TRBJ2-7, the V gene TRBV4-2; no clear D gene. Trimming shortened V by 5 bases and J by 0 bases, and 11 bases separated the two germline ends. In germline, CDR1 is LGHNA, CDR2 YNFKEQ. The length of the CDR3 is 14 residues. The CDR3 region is CASSLGPNSYEQYF. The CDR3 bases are TGTGCCAGCAGCTTAGGGCCAAACTCCTACGAGCAGTACTTC.

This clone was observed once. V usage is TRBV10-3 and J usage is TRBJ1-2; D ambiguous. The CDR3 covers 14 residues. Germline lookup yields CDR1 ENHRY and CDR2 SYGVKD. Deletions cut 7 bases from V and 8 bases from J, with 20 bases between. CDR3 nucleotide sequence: TGTGCCATCAAAAACGTCGGACGCTCGGAGGGCTACACCTTC. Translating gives CAIKNVGRSEGYTF.

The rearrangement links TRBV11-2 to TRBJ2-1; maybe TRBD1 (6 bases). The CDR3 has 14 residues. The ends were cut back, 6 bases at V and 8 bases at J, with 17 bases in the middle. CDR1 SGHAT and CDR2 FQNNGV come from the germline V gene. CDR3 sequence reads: CASSWDKARDEQFF. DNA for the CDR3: TGTGCCAGCAGTTGGGACAAGGCGCGGGATGAGCAGTTCTTC. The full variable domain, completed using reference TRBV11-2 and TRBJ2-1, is EAGVAQSPRYKIIEKRQSVAFWCNPISGHATLYWYQQILGQGPKLLIQFQNNGVVDDSQLPKDRFSAERLKGVDSTLKIQPAKLEDSAVYLCASSWDKARDEQFFGPGTRLTVL.

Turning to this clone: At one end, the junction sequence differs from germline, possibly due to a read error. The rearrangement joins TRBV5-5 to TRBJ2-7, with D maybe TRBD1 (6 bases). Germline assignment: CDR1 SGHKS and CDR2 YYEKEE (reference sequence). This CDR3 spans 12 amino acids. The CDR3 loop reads CASSTSTGIKFF. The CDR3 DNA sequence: TGTGCCAGCAGCACCTCTACAGGGATTAAGTTCTTC.

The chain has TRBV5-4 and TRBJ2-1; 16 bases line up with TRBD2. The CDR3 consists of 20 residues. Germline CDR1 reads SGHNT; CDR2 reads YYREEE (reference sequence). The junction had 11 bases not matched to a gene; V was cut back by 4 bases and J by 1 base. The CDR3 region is CASSPRGLAGGPQSYNEQFF. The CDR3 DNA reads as TGTGCCAGCAGCCCGAGGGGACTAGCGGGAGGGCCGCAGTCCTACAATGAGCAGTTCTTC.

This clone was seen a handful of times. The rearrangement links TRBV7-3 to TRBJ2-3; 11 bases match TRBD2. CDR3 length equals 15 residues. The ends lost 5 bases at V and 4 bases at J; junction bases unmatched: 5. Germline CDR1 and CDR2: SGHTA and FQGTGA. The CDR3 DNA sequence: TGTGCCAGCAGCCCAAAACTAGCGGGAGCAGATACGCAGTATTTT. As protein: CASSPKLAGADTQYF.

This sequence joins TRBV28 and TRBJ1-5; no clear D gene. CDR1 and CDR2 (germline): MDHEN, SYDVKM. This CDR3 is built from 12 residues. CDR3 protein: CASHYGNQPQHF. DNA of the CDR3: TGTGCTAGCCATTATGGCAATCAGCCCCAGCATTTT.

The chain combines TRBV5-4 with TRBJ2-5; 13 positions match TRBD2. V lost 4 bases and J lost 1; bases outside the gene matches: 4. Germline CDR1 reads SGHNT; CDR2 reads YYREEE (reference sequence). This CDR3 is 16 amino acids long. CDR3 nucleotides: TGTGCCAGCAGCCCTCGACTAGCGGGGGGCCAAGAGACCCAGTACTTC. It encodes CASSPRLAGGQETQYF. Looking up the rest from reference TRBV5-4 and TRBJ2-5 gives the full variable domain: ETGVTQSPTHLIKTRGQQVTLRCSSQSGHNTVSWYQQALGQGPQFIFQYYREEENGRGNFPPRFSGLQFPNYSSELNVNALELDDSALYLCASSPRLAGGQETQYFGPGTRLLVL.